The rows below give T cell receptor beta chains drawn from one sample of a study of blood T cell repertoires in COVID-19. Assay used: immunoSEQ multiplex PCR; TCRdb lists only in-frame clones, some missing. The sample has roughly 140,000 clones; 75% to 90% are singletons. Sequenced material: peripheral blood. Every receptor here comes from a woman aged 55-69 years with COVID-19, enrolled during active disease. Both conserved end residues are part of each CDR3. A D gene is named only where the DNA matches it firmly. Rows may omit the clone size; those that give it use once, few, many or a size class.

CDR3: CASSLEAGPGETQYF; DNA: TGTGCCAGCAGCTTGGAGGCAGGGCCTGGTGAGACCCAGTACTTC; size: -; V: TRBV5-8; D: -; J: TRBJ2-5
CDR3: CASSLESWRDNEQFF; DNA: TGTGCCAGCAGCTTAGAGTCATGGAGAGACAATGAGCAGTTCTTC; size: -; V: TRBV11-3; D: -; J: TRBJ2-1
CDR3: CASTRNRDKRDGYTF; DNA: TGTGCCAGTACCAGAAATAGGGACAAGAGGGATGGCTACACCTTC; size: -; V: TRBV19; D: -; J: TRBJ1-2
CDR3: CASRDPSGLAGSEQYF; DNA: TGTGCCAGCAGGGACCCTTCGGGACTAGCGGGGTCCGAGCAGTACTTC; size: once; V: TRBV2; D: TRBD2; J: TRBJ2-7
CDR3: CASSLDRGTNSYNSPLHF; DNA: TGTGCCAGCAGCTTGGACAGGGGTACGAACTCCTATAATTCACCCCTCCACTTT; size: -; V: TRBV5-6; D: TRBD1; J: TRBJ1-6
CDR3: CASSYRAGGLNEQFF; DNA: TGTGCCAGCAGTTACAGGGCGGGGGGGCTAAATGAGCAGTTCTTC; size: -; V: TRBV6-5; D: TRBD2; J: TRBJ2-1
CDR3: CASSQVAGAYGYTF; DNA: TGCGCCAGCAGCCAAGTGGCGGGAGCCTATGGCTACACCTTC; size: -; V: TRBV4-1; D: -; J: TRBJ1-2
CDR3: CATSEYRVTNYGYTF; DNA: TGTGCCACCAGTGAATACAGGGTAACTAACTATGGCTACACCTTC; size: -; V: TRBV24-1; D: -; J: TRBJ1-2
CDR3: CAWTGTTTNYGYTF; DNA: TGTGCCTGGACCGGGACAACCACTAACTATGGCTACACCTTC; size: -; V: TRBV30; D: -; J: TRBJ1-2
CDR3: CASSLELSDHNEQFF; DNA: TGTGCCAGCAGCTTAGAACTCTCCGATCACAATGAGCAGTTCTTC; size: -; V: TRBV7-8; D: -; J: TRBJ2-1
CDR3: CASSEGGPNRGPTGELFF; DNA: TGTGCCAGCAGCGAAGGGGGCCCGAATAGGGGGCCCACCGGGGAGCTGTTTTTT; size: -; V: TRBV7-2; D: TRBD1; J: TRBJ2-2
CDR3: CAAQTGGKPNTEAFF; DNA: TGTGCCGCCCAAACAGGGGGTAAGCCAAACACTGAAGCTTTCTTT; size: -; V: TRBV6-5; D: TRBD1; J: TRBJ1-1
CDR3: CASSRRGYGYTF; DNA: TGTGCCAGCAGTCGAAGGGGCTATGGCTACACCTTC; size: -; V: TRBV12-3/TRBV12-4; D: -; J: TRBJ1-2
CDR3: CASRGDRPNTEAFF; DNA: TGTGCCAGCAGGGGGGACAGGCCGAACACTGAAGCTTTCTTT; size: -; V: TRBV5-6; D: TRBD1; J: TRBJ1-1
CDR3: CASSLSDLITDTQYF; DNA: TGTGCCAGTAGTCTCTCGGACTTGATCACAGATACGCAGTATTTT; size: -; V: TRBV19; D: -; J: TRBJ2-3
CDR3: CASSPGTGYGGELFF; DNA: TGTGCCAGCTCACCAGGGACAGGCTACGGCGGGGAGCTGTTTTTT; size: -; V: TRBV18; D: TRBD1; J: TRBJ2-2
CDR3: CASSIPAGGTDTQYF; DNA: TGTGCCAGTAGTATACCAGCGGGGGGCACAGATACGCAGTATTTT; size: once; V: TRBV19; D: TRBD2; J: TRBJ2-3
CDR3: CAWSAGTGAYGYTF; DNA: TGTGCCTGGTCGGCCGGGACAGGGGCCTATGGCTACACCTTC; size: -; V: TRBV30; D: TRBD1; J: TRBJ1-2
CDR3: CASSLGGGADYGYTF; DNA: TGCGCCAGCAGCTTGGGTGGGGGCGCTGACTATGGCTACACCTTC; size: -; V: TRBV5-1; D: -; J: TRBJ1-2
CDR3: CASSERKQGWDYEQYF; DNA: TGCGCCAGCAGTGAGCGAAAACAGGGTTGGGACTACGAGCAGTACTTC; size: once; V: TRBV10-2; D: -; J: TRBJ2-7
CDR3: CASSDETGGEQYF; DNA: TGTGCCAGCAGCGATGAGACAGGGGGCGAGCAGTACTTC; size: -; V: TRBV9; D: TRBD1; J: TRBJ2-7
CDR3: CASSKDRDSNQPQHF; DNA: TGCGCCAGCAGCAAGGACAGAGATAGCAATCAGCCCCAGCATTTT; size: -; V: TRBV4-1; D: -; J: TRBJ1-5
CDR3: CASSEFSGASTDTQYF; DNA: TGTGCCAGCAGTGAATTTTCAGGGGCTAGCACAGATACGCAGTATTTT; size: few; V: TRBV25-1; D: -; J: TRBJ2-3
CDR3: CASSIYTGGHQETQYF; DNA: TGTGCCAGTAGCATATATACAGGGGGCCACCAAGAGACCCAGTACTTC; size: -; V: TRBV19; D: TRBD1; J: TRBJ2-5
CDR3: CASSIMGANTGELFF; DNA: TGTGCCAGTAGTATAATGGGCGCGAACACCGGGGAGCTGTTTTTT; size: -; V: TRBV19; D: -; J: TRBJ2-2
CDR3: CASSLEGALNTEAFF; DNA: TGCGCCAGCAGCTTGGAGGGGGCCCTGAACACTGAAGCTTTCTTT; size: -; V: TRBV5-1; D: TRBD1; J: TRBJ1-1
CDR3: CASSAYLLQYF; DNA: TGTGCCAGCAGTGCCTACCTCCTGCAGTACTTC; size: -; V: TRBV25-1; D: -; J: TRBJ2-7
CDR3: CSVEAPGDEQYF; DNA: TGCAGCGTTGAAGCTCCCGGGGACGAGCAGTACTTC; size: -; V: TRBV29-1; D: -; J: TRBJ2-7
CDR3: CASTGEFSYNEQFF; DNA: TGTGCCAGTACAGGGGAATTCTCCTACAATGAGCAGTTCTTC; size: few; V: TRBV19; D: -; J: TRBJ2-1
CDR3: CATATENTGELFF; DNA: TGTGCCACCGCGACAGAGAACACCGGGGAGCTGTTTTTT; size: -; V: TRBV24-1; D: -; J: TRBJ2-2
CDR3: CASSSPLPLAKNIQYF; DNA: TGTGCCAGCAGCTCCCCGCTACCGCTAGCCAAAAACATTCAGTACTTC; size: -; V: TRBV7-7; D: -; J: TRBJ2-4
CDR3: CASSPDRGGYTF; DNA: TGCGCCAGCAGCCCGGACAGGGGTGGCTACACCTTC; size: -; V: TRBV5-1; D: TRBD1; J: TRBJ1-2
CDR3: CASSQDPGQGAGYTF; DNA: TGCGCCAGCAGCCAAGACCCGGGACAGGGGGCCGGCTACACCTTC; size: -; V: TRBV4-3; D: TRBD1; J: TRBJ1-2
CDR3: CAWSVGPSVYNEQFF; DNA: TGTGCCTGGAGTGTAGGGCCTAGCGTTTACAATGAGCAGTTCTTC; size: -; V: TRBV30; D: -; J: TRBJ2-1
CDR3: CASSETGLAGGAEQFF; DNA: TGTGCCAGCAGCGAAACCGGACTAGCGGGGGGGGCTGAGCAGTTCTTC; size: once; V: TRBV2; D: TRBD2; J: TRBJ2-1
CDR3: CASSLIQGPVSYEQYF; DNA: TGTGCCAGCAGCTTAATCCAGGGGCCAGTCTCCTACGAGCAGTACTTC; size: -; V: TRBV5-8; D: -; J: TRBJ2-7
CDR3: CASSVGASGDTGELFF; DNA: TGTGCCAGCAGCGTAGGCGCTAGCGGGGACACCGGGGAGCTGTTTTTT; size: -; V: TRBV9; D: TRBD2; J: TRBJ2-2
CDR3: CASSPRQGGYEQYF; DNA: TGTGCCAGCAGCCCCCGACAGGGCGGCTACGAGCAGTACTTC; size: -; V: TRBV3-1/TRBV3-2; D: TRBD1; J: TRBJ2-7
CDR3: CASSSVTFDYGYTF; DNA: TGTGCCTCATCCTCGGTGACATTCGACTATGGCTACACCTTC; size: -; V: TRBV30; D: -; J: TRBJ1-2
CDR3: CAWSVGRLAAGELFF; DNA: TGTGCCTGGAGTGTAGGGCGGCTAGCGGCCGGGGAGCTGTTTTTT; size: -; V: TRBV30; D: TRBD2; J: TRBJ2-2
CDR3: CASRSSTSYEQYF; DNA: TGTGCCAGCAGGTCAAGCACCTCCTACGAGCAGTACTTC; size: -; V: TRBV6-5; D: -; J: TRBJ2-7
CDR3: CASSIPGSGTEAFF; DNA: TGTGCCAGTAGTATCCCCGGGTCGGGGACTGAAGCTTTCTTT; size: few; V: TRBV19; D: -; J: TRBJ1-1
CDR3: CASSFGQVLGNTIYF; DNA: TGTGCCAGCAGCTTCGGACAGGTTCTGGGAAACACCATATATTTT; size: -; V: TRBV7-8; D: TRBD1; J: TRBJ1-3
CDR3: CATYGQGCFTDTQYF; DNA: TGCGCCACCTACGGACAGGGGTGCTTCACAGATACGCAGTATTTT; size: -; V: TRBV10-1; D: TRBD1; J: TRBJ2-3
CDR3: CASRPTGSTEAFF; DNA: TGTGCCAGCAGACCTACAGGTTCCACTGAAGCTTTCTTT; size: -; V: TRBV12-3/TRBV12-4; D: -; J: TRBJ1-1
CDR3: CSALSSGANVLTF; DNA: TGCAGCGCCTTGAGTTCTGGGGCCAACGTCCTGACTTTC; size: -; V: TRBV29-1; D: -; J: TRBJ2-6
CDR3: CASSQGRWDEKLFF; DNA: TGCGCCAGCAGCCAAGGGAGATGGGATGAAAAACTGTTTTTT; size: -; V: TRBV4-3; D: -; J: TRBJ1-4
CDR3: CASSALDRELYGYTF; DNA: TGTGCCAGCAGCGCATTGGACAGGGAGTTATATGGCTACACCTTC; size: -; V: TRBV9; D: TRBD1; J: TRBJ1-2
CDR3: CASSQDLGANYGYTF; DNA: TGCGCCAGCAGCCAAGATCTGGGGGCAAACTATGGCTACACCTTC; size: -; V: TRBV4-3; D: -; J: TRBJ1-2
CDR3: CASSSQGRDYGYTF; DNA: TGCGCCAGCAGCTCACAGGGAAGGGACTATGGCTACACCTTC; size: -; V: TRBV5-1; D: -; J: TRBJ1-2
CDR3: CASSEWAGGIF; DNA: -; size: -; V: TRBV6-1; D: -; J: TRBJ2-1
CDR3: CASSKGPYRGGSSYEQYF; DNA: TGTGCCAGCAGCAAAGGACCCTACAGGGGGGGGAGCTCCTACGAGCAGTACTTC; size: -; V: TRBV21-1; D: -; J: TRBJ2-7
CDR3: CASSLGLAGGETQYF; DNA: TGTGCCAGCAGTTTGGGACTAGCGGGGGGTGAGACCCAGTACTTC; size: -; V: TRBV6-5; D: TRBD2; J: TRBJ2-5
CDR3: CASSQQWETQYF; DNA: TGTGCCAGCAGCCAACAGTGGGAGACCCAGTACTTC; size: -; V: TRBV14; D: -; J: TRBJ2-5
CDR3: CASSPGQDTEAFF; DNA: TGCGCCAGCAGCCCAGGACAGGACACTGAAGCTTTCTTT; size: -; V: TRBV5-1; D: TRBD1; J: TRBJ1-1